This TCR beta chain was observed in a study of molecular identifiers for immune sequencing clone quantification. One entry per CDR3 protein results from TCRdb running MiXCR on the PCR reads. Altogether about 320,000 distinct CDR3 sequences are present, roughly a quarter being singletons, with the ten largest covering around 0.76%. After removal of 6 bases from V and 4 bases from J, the junction contained 6 bases not matched to a gene. CDR1 and CDR2 from the germline V gene are MNHNY and SVGAGI (reference sequence). This CDR3 comprises 14 residues. The sequenced sample consisted of naive CD8+ T cells from blood, with Jurkat cell RNA spiked in. The subset is: FACS-sorted CD8+CD4-CCR7+CD45RA+ naive T cells. The V and J genes are TRBV6-6 and TRBJ1-5; 7 bases fit TRBD1. This clonotype was sampled from a human donor in good health. Some libraries in this study had Jurkat cell RNA spiked in. CDR3 in DNA: TGTGCCAGCAGACAGGGGTTTGGTAATCAGCCCCAGCATTTT. Its translation is CASRQGFGNQPQHF.